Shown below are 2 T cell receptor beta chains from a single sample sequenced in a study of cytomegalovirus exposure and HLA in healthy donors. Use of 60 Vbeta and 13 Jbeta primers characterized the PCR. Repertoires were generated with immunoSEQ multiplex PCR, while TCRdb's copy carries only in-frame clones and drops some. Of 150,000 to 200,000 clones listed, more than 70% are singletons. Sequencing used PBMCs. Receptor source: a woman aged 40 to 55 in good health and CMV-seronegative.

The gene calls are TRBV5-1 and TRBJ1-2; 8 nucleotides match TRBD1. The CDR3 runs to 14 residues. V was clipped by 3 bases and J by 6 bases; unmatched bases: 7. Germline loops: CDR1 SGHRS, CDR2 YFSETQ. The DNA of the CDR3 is TGCGCCAGCAGCTGGGGCGACAGGGGTAATGGCTACACCTTC. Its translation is CASSWGDRGNGYTF.

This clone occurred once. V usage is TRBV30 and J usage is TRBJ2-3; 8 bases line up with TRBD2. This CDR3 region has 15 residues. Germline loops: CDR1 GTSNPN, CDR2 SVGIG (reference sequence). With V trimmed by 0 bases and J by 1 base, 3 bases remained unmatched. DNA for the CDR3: TGTGCCTGGAGTGTACTAGCGGACGGCACAGATACGCAGTATTTT. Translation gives CAWSVLADGTDTQYF.